This T cell receptor (beta chain) was found in a study of cytomegalovirus exposure and HLA in healthy donors (TCRdb year 2017). With respect to the entire study: The 550 to 750 repertoires of the first cohort and the 120 validation repertoires were produced on the same platform, according to a later analysis. High-throughput TCR immunosequencing, statistical association of individual TCRs with disease status, and machine learning were combined to predict cytomegalovirus infection status. The study aimed to test whether signatures of past pathogen exposure could be identified by cataloging public T cell receptors. In addition to the first cohort of 666 subjects, a separate validation cohort of 120 different subjects was used. Study-wide findings and limitations: In vitro tests confirmed that three of the cytomegalovirus-associated TCR beta chains recognize cytomegalovirus antigens. The authors suggested that the approach could potentially be extended to other disease states and immunological phenotypes. A later analysis lacked HLA typing for the validation cohort, so it scored co-occurrence in that cohort across all 120 or so repertoires. In a later analysis, TCRs clustered in the first cohort were found to also tend to co-occur in the roughly 130 validation repertoires, with approximately 93% of cluster scores above 0. Cytomegalovirus status was reported to be diagnosed by the classifier with high specificity and sensitivity in both the original and validation cohorts. The study listed approximately 160 TCR beta chains as associated with cytomegalovirus. While some public TCRs were present in many individuals, most TCR sequences turned up only very rarely across donors.

Donors formed part of the validation cohort, which comprised over a hundred subjects and was distinct from the first cohort of 690 or so subjects. Of note for this clone: The antigen it binds to is not known. No qualities accompany the bases; no much larger clone lies one base away.

Library construction relied on the immunoSEQ multiplex PCR assay. Per the original workflow: A statistical classification framework was built for diagnosing cytomegalovirus status from the catalog of TCR beta chain sequences. The clones in this table, taken by TCRdb from immuneACCESS, are in-frame only. Not every clone is retained; where verified, under half of the shortfall comes from an unresolved V gene, and the cause of the rest is unknown. V, J and clone size reflect that table, while D and trimming were determined from the DNA. Within this sample are about 110,000 clones, with roughly 86% of them counted one time only. The ten largest make up less than 2.5% of the sample. Sequencing was performed on PBMCs. This TCR derives from a woman under 30 in good health and CMV-seronegative.

The CDR3 has the sequence CASSPMTSGSSYNEQFF. Read as DNA, the sequence is TGTGCCAGCTCACCCATGACTAGCGGGAGTTCCTACAATGAGCAGTTCTTC. The rearranged segments are TRBV18 and TRBJ2-1, with TRBD2 identical over 12 junction bases. The germline V gene yields KGHSH for CDR1 and LQKENI for CDR2. From cysteine to phenylalanine, the CDR3 is 17 amino acids long. The kept DNA is CDR3 alone, 51 bases in frame from the first base. Unmatched junction bases come to 4, with V trimmed by 3 bases and J by 1 base.